This is a list of T cell receptor beta chains from one sample in a study of monozygotic twins with inflammatory bowel disease. TCRdb reprocessed the 5' RACE reads, keeping one entry per CDR3 protein, no DNA. Its clone listing holds fewer than 150,000 distinct CDR3 sequences. Sequenced: blood. These receptors were obtained from a human donor with ulcerative colitis or Crohn's disease, or a healthy co-twin of an affected twin (not recorded which). The CDR3 runs from the conserved cysteine through the conserved F or W.

v_gene: TRBV27; j_gene: TRBJ2-7; CDR3aa: CASSSPYRLGVGEYEQYF
v_gene: TRBV18; j_gene: TRBJ2-7; CDR3aa: CASSPRPGQGDRQYF
v_gene: TRBV5-1; j_gene: TRBJ2-1; CDR3aa: CASSPGTYNEQFF
v_gene: TRBV11-2; j_gene: TRBJ2-7; CDR3aa: CASSLLVGGRVPYEQYF
v_gene: TRBV29-1; j_gene: TRBJ2-7; CDR3aa: CSVDLLAGLSYEQYF
v_gene: TRBV7-9; j_gene: TRBJ1-4; CDR3aa: CASSPITASEKLFF
v_gene: TRBV5-1; j_gene: TRBJ2-5; CDR3aa: CASSPFASGEGLETQYF
v_gene: TRBV18; j_gene: TRBJ1-1; CDR3aa: CASSPTGAPRMNTEAFF
v_gene: TRBV3-1; j_gene: TRBJ1-5; CDR3aa: CASSPRRSDQPQHF
v_gene: TRBV5-1; j_gene: TRBJ2-1; CDR3aa: CASTRLWGVNEQFF
v_gene: TRBV30; j_gene: TRBJ2-2; CDR3aa: CAKRSGTNTGELFF
v_gene: TRBV18; j_gene: TRBJ2-7; CDR3aa: CASSPPQGSREQYF
v_gene: TRBV10-3; j_gene: TRBJ2-1; CDR3aa: CASQTGQGLNNEQFF
v_gene: TRBV7-6; j_gene: TRBJ1-6; CDR3aa: CASRQGLDYNSPLHF
v_gene: TRBV5-1; j_gene: TRBJ1-3; CDR3aa: CASSPTSLGGNTIYF
v_gene: TRBV29-1; j_gene: TRBJ2-1; CDR3aa: CSVDIFDNEQFF
v_gene: TRBV7-2; j_gene: TRBJ2-1; CDR3aa: CASSLASGDYNEQFF
v_gene: TRBV7-3; j_gene: TRBJ2-1; CDR3aa: CASSLRVASSYNEQFF
v_gene: TRBV30; j_gene: TRBJ2-2; CDR3aa: CAWAGTGHTGELFF
v_gene: TRBV5-1; j_gene: TRBJ2-3; CDR3aa: CASSLARLAADTQYF
v_gene: TRBV12-3/TRBV12-4; j_gene: TRBJ2-4; CDR3aa: CASSLGETDMQYF
v_gene: TRBV5-1; j_gene: TRBJ2-1; CDR3aa: CASSLGDRGGYNEQFF
v_gene: TRBV20-1; j_gene: TRBJ2-7; CDR3aa: CSARDWGQLGEQYF
v_gene: TRBV6-1; j_gene: TRBJ1-6; CDR3aa: CASKLAEGYNSPLHF
v_gene: TRBV18; j_gene: TRBJ1-1; CDR3aa: CASSLDENTEAFF
v_gene: TRBV20-1; j_gene: TRBJ2-3; CDR3aa: CSSTPAQHTQYF
v_gene: TRBV5-5; j_gene: TRBJ2-7; CDR3aa: CASSFTGSNYEQYF
v_gene: TRBV20-1; j_gene: TRBJ2-6; CDR3aa: CSVPGTGGIGANVLTF
v_gene: TRBV6-1; j_gene: TRBJ1-1; CDR3aa: CASSGMNRAMNTEAFF
v_gene: TRBV7-2; j_gene: TRBJ2-1; CDR3aa: CASSSTSGPHNEQFF
v_gene: TRBV14; j_gene: TRBJ2-7; CDR3aa: CASSFHGAANLYEQYF
v_gene: TRBV5-1; j_gene: TRBJ2-3; CDR3aa: CASSSGQGADTQYF
v_gene: TRBV25-1; j_gene: TRBJ1-6; CDR3aa: CASSKTDLSYNSPLHF
v_gene: TRBV13; j_gene: TRBJ2-4; CDR3aa: CASSSWTSGERAKNIQYF
v_gene: TRBV20-1; j_gene: TRBJ1-1; CDR3aa: CSAIDQLGAFF
v_gene: TRBV2; j_gene: TRBJ2-7; CDR3aa: CASSEWQGTHEQCF
v_gene: TRBV7-8; j_gene: TRBJ2-6; CDR3aa: CASSPREAGANVLTF
v_gene: TRBV20-1; j_gene: TRBJ2-7; CDR3aa: CSARNKVRYEQYF
v_gene: TRBV7-2; j_gene: TRBJ1-2; CDR3aa: CASSARDARYGHYGYTF
v_gene: TRBV5-1; j_gene: TRBJ2-7; CDR3aa: CASSRTRSYEQYF
v_gene: TRBV29-1; j_gene: TRBJ1-2; CDR3aa: CSANIWTGGRDGYTF
v_gene: TRBV5-1; j_gene: TRBJ2-7; CDR3aa: CASSSRRGSVYEQYF
v_gene: TRBV7-2; j_gene: TRBJ2-7; CDR3aa: CASSLSGQTFEQYF
v_gene: TRBV24-1; j_gene: TRBJ2-1; CDR3aa: CATSDSGGSSYNEQFF
v_gene: TRBV10-3; j_gene: TRBJ2-7; CDR3aa: CAISEVREQYF